This TCR beta chain derives from a study of Ad26.COV2.S vaccination and SARS-CoV-2 variants. Assay used: immunoSEQ multiplex PCR; TCRdb lists only in-frame clones, some missing. The table has 180,000 or so clones, approximately 90% seen once. Germline-derived CDR1 and CDR2 are SGHDT and YYEEEE. The CDR3 is 16 amino acids. Trimming shortened V by 5 bases and J by 9 bases, and 24 bases separated the two germline ends. Study results and caveats: Analytic work on TCR breadth and depth might have understated the full extent of total T cell responses.

Concerning this clone itself: Antigen: not known.

The chain employs TRBV5-6 and TRBJ1-5; D ambiguous. This TCR derives from a human donor who had recovered from COVID-19. The input for sequencing was peripheral blood, taken after recovery from COVID-19. CDR3 nucleotides: TGTGCCAGCAGTTTCGCCGGACCTTCTCCCGGCGCGCCCCAGCATTTT. Its translation is CASSFAGPSPGAPQHF.